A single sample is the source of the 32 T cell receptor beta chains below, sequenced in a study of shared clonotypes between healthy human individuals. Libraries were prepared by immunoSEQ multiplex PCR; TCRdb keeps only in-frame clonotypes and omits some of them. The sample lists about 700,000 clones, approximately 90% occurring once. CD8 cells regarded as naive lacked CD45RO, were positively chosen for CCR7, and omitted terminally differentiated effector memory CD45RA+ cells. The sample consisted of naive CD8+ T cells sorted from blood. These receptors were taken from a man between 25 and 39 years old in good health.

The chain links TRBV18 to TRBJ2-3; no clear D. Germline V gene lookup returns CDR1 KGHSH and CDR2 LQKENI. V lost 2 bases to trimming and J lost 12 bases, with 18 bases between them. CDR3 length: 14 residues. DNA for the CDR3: TGTGCCAGCTCACCAAATCCGACCGTGAAGTCCCAGTATTTT. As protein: CASSPNPTVKSQYF. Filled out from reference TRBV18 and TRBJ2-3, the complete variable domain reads NAGVMQNPRHLVRRRGQEARLRCSPMKGHSHVYWYRQLPEEGLKFMVYLQKENIIDESGMPKERFSAEFPKEGPSILRIQQVVRGDSAAYFCASSPNPTVKSQYFGPGTRLTVL.

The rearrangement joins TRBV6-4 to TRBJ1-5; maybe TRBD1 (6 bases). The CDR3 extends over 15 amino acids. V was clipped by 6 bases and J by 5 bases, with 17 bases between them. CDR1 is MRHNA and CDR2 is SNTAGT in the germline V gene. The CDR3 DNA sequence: TGTGCCAGCAGAAGTGACCCCAGGGGCGATCAGCCCCAGCATTTT. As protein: CASRSDPRGDQPQHF.

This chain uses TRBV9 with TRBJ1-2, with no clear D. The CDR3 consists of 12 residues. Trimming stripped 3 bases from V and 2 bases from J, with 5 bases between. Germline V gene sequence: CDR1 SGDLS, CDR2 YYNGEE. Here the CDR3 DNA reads TGTGCCAGCAGCGCAAGCAACTATGGCTACACCTTC. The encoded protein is CASSASNYGYTF.

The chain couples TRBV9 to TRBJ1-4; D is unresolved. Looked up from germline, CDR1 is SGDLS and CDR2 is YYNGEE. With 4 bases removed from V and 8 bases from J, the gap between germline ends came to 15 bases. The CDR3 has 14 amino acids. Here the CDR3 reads CASSRWEVEEKLFF. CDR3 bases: TGTGCCAGCAGCCGTTGGGAAGTGGAAGAAAAACTGTTTTTT.

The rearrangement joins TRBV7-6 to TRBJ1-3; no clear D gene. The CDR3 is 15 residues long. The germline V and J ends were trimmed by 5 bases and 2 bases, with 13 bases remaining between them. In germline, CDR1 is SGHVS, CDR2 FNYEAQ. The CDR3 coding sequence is TGTGCCAGCAGCCTCCAAGTCGGGACTGGAAACACCATATATTTT. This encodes CASSLQVGTGNTIYF.

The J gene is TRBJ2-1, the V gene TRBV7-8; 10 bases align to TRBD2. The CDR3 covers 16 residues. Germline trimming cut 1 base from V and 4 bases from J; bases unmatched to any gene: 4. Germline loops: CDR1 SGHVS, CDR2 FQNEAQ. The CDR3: CASSLEGLAIYNEQFF. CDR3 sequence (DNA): TGTGCCAGCAGCTTAGAGGGACTAGCGATTTACAATGAGCAGTTCTTC.

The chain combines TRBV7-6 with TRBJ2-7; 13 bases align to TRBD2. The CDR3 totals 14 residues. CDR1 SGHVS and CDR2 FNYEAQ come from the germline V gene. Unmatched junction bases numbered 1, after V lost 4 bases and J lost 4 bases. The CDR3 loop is CASSWTSGSYEQYF. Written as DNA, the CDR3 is TGTGCCAGCAGCTGGACTAGCGGGAGTTACGAGCAGTACTTC. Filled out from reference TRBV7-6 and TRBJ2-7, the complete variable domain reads GAGVSQSPRYKVTKRGQDVALRCDPISGHVSLYWYRQALGQGPEFLTYFNYEAQQDKSGLPNDRFSAERPEGSISTLTIQRTEQRDSAMYRCASSWTSGSYEQYFGPGTRLTVT.

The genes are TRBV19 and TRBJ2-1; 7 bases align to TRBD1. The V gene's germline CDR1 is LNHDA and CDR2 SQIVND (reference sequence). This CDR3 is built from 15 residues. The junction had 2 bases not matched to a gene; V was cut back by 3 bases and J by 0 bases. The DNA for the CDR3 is TGTGCCAGTAGTATGACAGGGACCTCCTACAATGAGCAGTTCTTC. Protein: CASSMTGTSYNEQFF.

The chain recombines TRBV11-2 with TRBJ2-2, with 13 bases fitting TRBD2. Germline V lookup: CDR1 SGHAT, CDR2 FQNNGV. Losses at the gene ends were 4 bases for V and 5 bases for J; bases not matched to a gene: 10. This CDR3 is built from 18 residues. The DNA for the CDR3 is TGTGCCAGCAGCTATACAAGGACTAGCGGGAGAGGGACCGGGGAGCTGTTTTTT. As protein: CASSYTRTSGRGTGELFF.

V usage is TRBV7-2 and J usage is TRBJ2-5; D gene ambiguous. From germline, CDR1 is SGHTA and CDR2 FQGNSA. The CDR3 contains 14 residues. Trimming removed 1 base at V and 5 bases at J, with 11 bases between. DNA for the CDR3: TGTGCCAGCAGCTTAGGTCGTCGGGCGGAGACCCAGTACTTC. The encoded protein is CASSLGRRAETQYF.

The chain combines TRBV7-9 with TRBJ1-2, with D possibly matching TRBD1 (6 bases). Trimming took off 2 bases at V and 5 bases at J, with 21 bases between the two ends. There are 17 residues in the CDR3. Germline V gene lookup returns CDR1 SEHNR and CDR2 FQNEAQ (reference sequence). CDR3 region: CASSLNRDIQGGYGYTF. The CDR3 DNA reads TGTGCCAGCAGCTTAAACAGGGACATTCAAGGGGGGTATGGCTACACCTTC.

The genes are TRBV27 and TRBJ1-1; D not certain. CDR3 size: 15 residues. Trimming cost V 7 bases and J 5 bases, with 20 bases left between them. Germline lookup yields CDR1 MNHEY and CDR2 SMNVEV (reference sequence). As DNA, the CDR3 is TGTGCCAGCAAGTCCATGGGTGTTTTGAGTACTGAAGCTTTCTTT. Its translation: CASKSMGVLSTEAFF.

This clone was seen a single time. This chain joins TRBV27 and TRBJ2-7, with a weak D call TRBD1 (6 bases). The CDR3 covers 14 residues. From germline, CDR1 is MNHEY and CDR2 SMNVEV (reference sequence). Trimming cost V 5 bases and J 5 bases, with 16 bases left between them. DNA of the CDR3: TGTGCCAGCAGTCCCCAGGCGACAGGAAACGAGCAGTACTTC. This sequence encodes CASSPQATGNEQYF.

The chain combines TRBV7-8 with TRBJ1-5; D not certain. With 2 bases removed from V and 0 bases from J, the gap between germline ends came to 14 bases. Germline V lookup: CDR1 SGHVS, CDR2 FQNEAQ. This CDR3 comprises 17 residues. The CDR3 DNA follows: TGTGCCAGCAGCTTACTTGCAGAAACTTATAGCAATCAGCCCCAGCATTTT. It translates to CASSLLAETYSNQPQHF.

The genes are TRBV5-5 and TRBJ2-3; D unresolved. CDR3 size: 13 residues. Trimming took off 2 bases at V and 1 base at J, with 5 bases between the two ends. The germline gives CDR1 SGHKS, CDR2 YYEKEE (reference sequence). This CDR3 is CASSFLRTDTQYF. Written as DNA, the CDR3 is TGTGCCAGCAGCTTTCTCCGCACAGATACGCAGTATTTT.

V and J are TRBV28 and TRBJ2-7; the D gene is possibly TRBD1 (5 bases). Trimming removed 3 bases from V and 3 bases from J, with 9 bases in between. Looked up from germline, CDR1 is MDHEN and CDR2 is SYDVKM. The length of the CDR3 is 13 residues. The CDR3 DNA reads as TGTGCCAGCAGTTTCGGCAGGGTCTACGAGCAGTACTTC. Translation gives CASSFGRVYEQYF. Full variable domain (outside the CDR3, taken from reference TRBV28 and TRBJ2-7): DVKVTQSSRYLVKRTGEKVFLECVQDMDHENMFWYRQDPGLGLRLIYFSYDVKMKEKGDIPEGYSVSREKKERFSLILESASTNQTSMYLCASSFGRVYEQYFGPGTRLTVT.

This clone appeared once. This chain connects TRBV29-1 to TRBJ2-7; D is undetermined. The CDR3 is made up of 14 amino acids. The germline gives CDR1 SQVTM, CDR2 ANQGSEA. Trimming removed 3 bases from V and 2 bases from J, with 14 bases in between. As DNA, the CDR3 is TGCAGCGTTGAGGACGTGGCGTCAACCTACGAGCAGTACTTC. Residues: CSVEDVASTYEQYF.

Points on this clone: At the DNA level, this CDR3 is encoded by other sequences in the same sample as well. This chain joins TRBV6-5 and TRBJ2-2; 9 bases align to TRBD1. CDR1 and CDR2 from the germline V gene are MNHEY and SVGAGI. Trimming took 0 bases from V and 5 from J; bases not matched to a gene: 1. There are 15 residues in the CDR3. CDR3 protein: CASSYSTGGTGELFF. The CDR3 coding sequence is TGTGCCAGCAGTTACTCGACAGGGGGAACCGGGGAGCTGTTTTTT.

The CDR3 sequence: CASGTGLVNTEAFF. CDR3 DNA: TGTGCCAGCGGGACAGGTCTAGTGAACACTGAAGCTTTCTTT. This chain joins TRBV13 and TRBJ1-1; 8 positions match TRBD1. Germline V lookup: CDR1 PRHDT, CDR2 FYEKMQ (reference sequence). The V segment lost 8 bases and the J segment 0 bases; nucleotides outside the gene matches: 5. The CDR3 has 14 residues.

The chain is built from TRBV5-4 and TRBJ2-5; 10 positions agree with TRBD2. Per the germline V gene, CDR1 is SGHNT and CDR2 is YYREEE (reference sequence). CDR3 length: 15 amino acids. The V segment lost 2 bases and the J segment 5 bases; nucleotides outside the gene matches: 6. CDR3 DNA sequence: TGTGCCAGCAGCTTTACTAGCGGGGTCGGGGAGACCCAGTACTTC. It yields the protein CASSFTSGVGETQYF.

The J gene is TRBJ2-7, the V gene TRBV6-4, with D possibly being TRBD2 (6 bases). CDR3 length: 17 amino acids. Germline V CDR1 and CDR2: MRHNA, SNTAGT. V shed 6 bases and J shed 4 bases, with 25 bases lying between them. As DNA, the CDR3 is TGTGCCAGCAGGCCCGGGAGACCCCGTCGGTGGTATTACGAGCAGTACTTC. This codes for CASRPGRPRRWYYEQYF.

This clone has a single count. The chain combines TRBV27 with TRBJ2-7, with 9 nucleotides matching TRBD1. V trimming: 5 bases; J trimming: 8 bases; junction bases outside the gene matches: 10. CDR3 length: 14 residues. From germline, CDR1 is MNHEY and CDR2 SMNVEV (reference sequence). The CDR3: CASSTAGTGRKQYF. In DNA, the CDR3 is TGTGCCAGCAGTACCGCCGGGACAGGGCGCAAGCAGTACTTC.

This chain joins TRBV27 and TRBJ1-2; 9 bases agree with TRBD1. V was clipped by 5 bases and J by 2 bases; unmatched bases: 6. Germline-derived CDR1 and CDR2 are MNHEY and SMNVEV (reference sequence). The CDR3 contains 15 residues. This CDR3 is CASSVGQGENYGYTF. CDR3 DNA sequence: TGTGCCAGCAGTGTGGGACAGGGAGAAAACTATGGCTACACCTTC.

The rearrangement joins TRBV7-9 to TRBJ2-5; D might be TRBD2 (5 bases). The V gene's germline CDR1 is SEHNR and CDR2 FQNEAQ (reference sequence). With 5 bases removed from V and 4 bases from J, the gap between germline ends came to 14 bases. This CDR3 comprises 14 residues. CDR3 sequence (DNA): TGTGCCAGCAGCGCCCCCGGGGTGGGAGAGACCCAGTACTTC. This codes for CASSAPGVGETQYF. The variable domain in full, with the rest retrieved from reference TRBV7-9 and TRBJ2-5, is DTGVSQNPRHKITKRGQNVTFRCDPISEHNRLYWYRQTLGQGPEFLTYFQNEAQLEKSRLLSDRFSAERPKGSFSTLEIQRTEQGDSAMYLCASSAPGVGETQYFGPGTRLLVL.

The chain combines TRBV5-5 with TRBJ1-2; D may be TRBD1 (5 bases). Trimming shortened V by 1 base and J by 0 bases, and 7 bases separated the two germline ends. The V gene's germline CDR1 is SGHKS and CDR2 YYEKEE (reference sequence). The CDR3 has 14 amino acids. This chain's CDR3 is CASSLTGPNYGYTF. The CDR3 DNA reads TGTGCCAGCAGCTTGACAGGTCCTAACTATGGCTACACCTTC.

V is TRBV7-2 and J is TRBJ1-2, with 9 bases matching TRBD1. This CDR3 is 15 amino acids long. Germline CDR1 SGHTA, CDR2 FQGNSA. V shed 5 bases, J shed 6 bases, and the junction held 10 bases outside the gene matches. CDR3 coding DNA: TGTGCCAGCAGCCGCCGGGACAGGGAGACGAATGGCTACACCTTC. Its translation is CASSRRDRETNGYTF.

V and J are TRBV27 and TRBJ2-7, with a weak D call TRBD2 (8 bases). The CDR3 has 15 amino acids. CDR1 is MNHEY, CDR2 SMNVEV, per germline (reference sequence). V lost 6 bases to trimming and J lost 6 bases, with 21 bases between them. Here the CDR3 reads CASSPRDSGRGEQYF. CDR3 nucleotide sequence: TGTGCCAGCAGCCCTCGGGACAGCGGGAGAGGCGAGCAGTACTTC.

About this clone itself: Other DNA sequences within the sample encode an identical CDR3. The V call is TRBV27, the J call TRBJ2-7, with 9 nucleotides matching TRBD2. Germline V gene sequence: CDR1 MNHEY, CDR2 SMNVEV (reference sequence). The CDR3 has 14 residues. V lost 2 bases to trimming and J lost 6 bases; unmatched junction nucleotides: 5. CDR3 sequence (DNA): TGTGCCAGCAGTTTAACGCGGGAGGGCGGCGAGCAGTACTTC. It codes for CASSLTREGGEQYF.

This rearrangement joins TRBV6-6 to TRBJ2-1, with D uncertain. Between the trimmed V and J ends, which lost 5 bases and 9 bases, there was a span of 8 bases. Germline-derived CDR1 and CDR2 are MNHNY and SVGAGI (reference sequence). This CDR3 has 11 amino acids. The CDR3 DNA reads TGTGCCAGCAGTAATACCCGTGAGCAGTTCTTC. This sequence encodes CASSNTREQFF.

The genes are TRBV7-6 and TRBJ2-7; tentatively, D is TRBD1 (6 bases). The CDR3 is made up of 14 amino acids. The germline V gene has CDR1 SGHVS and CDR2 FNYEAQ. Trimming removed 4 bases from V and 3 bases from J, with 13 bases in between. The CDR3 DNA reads TGTGCCAGCAGCTCCGGACAGAGCTTCTACGAGCAGTACTTC. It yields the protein CASSSGQSFYEQYF.

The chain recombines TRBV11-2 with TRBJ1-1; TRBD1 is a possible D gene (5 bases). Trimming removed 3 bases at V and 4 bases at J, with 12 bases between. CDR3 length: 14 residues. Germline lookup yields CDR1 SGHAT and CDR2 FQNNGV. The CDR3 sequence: CASSFRPGLTEAFF. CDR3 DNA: TGTGCCAGCAGCTTCAGACCGGGGCTCACTGAAGCTTTCTTT. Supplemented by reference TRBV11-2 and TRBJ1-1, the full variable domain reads EAGVAQSPRYKIIEKRQSVAFWCNPISGHATLYWYQQILGQGPKLLIQFQNNGVVDDSQLPKDRFSAERLKGVDSTLKIQPAKLEDSAVYLCASSFRPGLTEAFFGQGTRLTVV.

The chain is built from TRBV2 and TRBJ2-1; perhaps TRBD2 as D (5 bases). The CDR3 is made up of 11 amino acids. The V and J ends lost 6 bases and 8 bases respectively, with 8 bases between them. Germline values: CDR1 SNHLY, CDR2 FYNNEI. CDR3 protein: CASRGRYEQFF. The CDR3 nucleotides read TGTGCCAGCAGAGGGAGATATGAGCAGTTCTTC.